One and the same sample provided the 24 T cell receptor beta chains below, sequenced in a study of T cells in localized non-small cell lung cancer. Clones were read by immunoSEQ multiplex PCR, and TCRdb kept only the in-frame ones, dropping some. The top ten hold over 6% of the sample, which has about 1,400 clones, around 22% seen once. Sequenced here: normal lung tissue next to the tumor, sampled before any cancer treatment. These receptors were taken from a man between 18 and 49 years old with stage II lung adenocarcinoma.

This clone was found a few times. V is TRBV18 and J is TRBJ1-1; TRBD1 might be the D (5 bases). In germline, CDR1 is KGHSH, CDR2 LQKENI. The length of the CDR3 is 15 residues. V was clipped by 2 bases and J by 3 bases, with 13 bases between them. The CDR3 is CASSPGIGADTEAFF. In DNA, the CDR3 is TGTGCCAGCTCACCAGGTATAGGGGCCGACACTGAAGCTTTCTTT.

The sample holds a few counts of this clone. The V gene is TRBV11-3, the J gene TRBJ2-3; 8 bases are a match to TRBD1. The V gene's germline CDR1 is SGHNT and CDR2 YENEEA. There are 15 residues in the CDR3. Trimming removed 5 bases from V and 3 bases from J; junction bases left unmatched: 7. DNA of the CDR3: TGTGCCAGCAGCCAGGGACAGGCCCCGACAGATACGCAGTATTTT. Its translation: CASSQGQAPTDTQYF.

This clone occurred a few times. The rearrangement joins TRBV29-1 to TRBJ2-1, with D possibly matching TRBD2 (7 bases). V lost 2 bases and J lost 7, with 24 bases in between. Germline lookup yields CDR1 SQVTM and CDR2 ANQGSEA. The CDR3 extends over 17 amino acids. CDR3 region: CSVELSEGGGLVNEQFF. Here the CDR3 DNA reads TGCAGCGTTGAATTGTCGGAAGGGGGGGGCCTGGTAAATGAGCAGTTCTTC.

The gene calls are TRBV19 and TRBJ2-7; 8 bases agree with TRBD1. The length of the CDR3 is 16 residues. The V segment lost 5 bases and the J segment 4 bases; nucleotides outside the gene matches: 13. Germline V gives CDR1 LNHDA, CDR2 SQIVND (reference sequence). The chain's CDR3 is CASSAYRGAVYYEQYF. The CDR3 bases are TGTGCCAGTAGTGCTTACAGGGGGGCGGTATATTACGAGCAGTACTTC.

The chain carries TRBV9 and TRBJ2-2; D ambiguous. The germline V and J ends were trimmed by 4 bases and 6 bases, with 7 bases remaining between them. The germline gives CDR1 SGDLS, CDR2 YYNGEE. The CDR3 loop spans 12 amino acids. In DNA form, the CDR3 reads TGTGCCAGCAGCTTATACCCCGGGGAGCTGTTTTTT. Its translation: CASSLYPGELFF.

By sample share, this clone is medium-sized. The V gene is TRBV6-8, the J gene TRBJ2-3; 10 bases match TRBD2. Germline loops: CDR1 MNHGY, CDR2 SAAAGT. CDR3 length: 14 amino acids. Losses at the gene ends were 5 bases for V and 2 bases for J; bases not matched to a gene: 1. The CDR3 coding sequence is TGTGCCAGCAGTAGCGGGGGGGCCACAGATACGCAGTATTTT. Its protein product is CASSSGGATDTQYF.

The genes are TRBV10-1 and TRBJ2-3, with 10 bases lining up with TRBD1. The CDR3 totals 15 residues. The junction had 12 bases not matched to a gene; V was cut back by 11 bases and J by 4 bases. Germline loops: CDR1 WNHNN, CDR2 SYGVQD (reference sequence). CDR3 sequence (DNA): TGCGCCGGCCCGTTACCGGGACAGGGGCCAGATACGCAGTATTTT. Amino acid sequence: CAGPLPGQGPDTQYF.

The chain joins TRBV5-1 to TRBJ1-2; 9 nucleotides align to TRBD1. The CDR3 loop spans 17 amino acids. The V and J ends lost 0 bases and 7 bases, in that order; junction bases with no gene match: 13. CDR1 is SGHRS and CDR2 is YFSETQ in the germline V gene. CDR3 amino acids: CASSLAVGQGGTGGYTF. Written as DNA, the CDR3 is TGCGCCAGCAGCTTGGCCGTGGGACAGGGAGGTACAGGTGGCTACACCTTC.

In this sample, this clone turned up a few times. CDR3 bases: TGTGCCAGCTCACCAGACAGGCAGGAGCCCCAGCATTTT. It specifies CASSPDRQEPQHF. The chain is built from TRBV18 and TRBJ1-5, with D tentatively TRBD1 (6 bases). V was cut by 2 bases and J by 8 bases, with 10 bases left in between. CDR1 and CDR2 from the germline V gene are KGHSH and LQKENI. CDR3 size: 13 residues. Together with reference TRBV18 and TRBJ1-5, the CDR3 gives the full variable domain: NAGVMQNPRHLVRRRGQEARLRCSPMKGHSHVYWYRQLPEEGLKFMVYLQKENIIDESGMPKERFSAEFPKEGPSILRIQQVVRGDSAAYFCASSPDRQEPQHFGDGTRLSIL.

This chain links TRBV11-3 with TRBJ1-1; D call uncertain. CDR1 and CDR2 (germline): SGHNT, YENEEA. V shed 5 bases and J shed 3 bases, with 16 bases lying between them. There are 15 residues in the CDR3. CDR3 nucleotides: TGTGCCAGCAGCCCCGTTCTGAGCGGGTACACTGAAGCTTTCTTT. It translates to CASSPVLSGYTEAFF. The full variable domain, rest sourced from reference TRBV11-3 and TRBJ1-1, is EAGVVQSPRYKIIEKKQPVAFWCNPISGHNTLYWYLQNLGQGPELLIRYENEEAVDDSQLPKDRFSAERLKGVDSTLKIQPAELGDSAVYLCASSPVLSGYTEAFFGQGTRLTVV.

The CDR3 coding sequence is TGTGCCAGCAGCCCCAACAGGGCTGGCCTCCATGAAAAACTGTTTTTT. Amino acid sequence: CASSPNRAGLHEKLFF. The V gene is TRBV9, the J gene TRBJ1-4; D might be TRBD1 (6 bases). The CDR3 consists of 16 residues. Trimming shortened V by 4 bases and J by 6 bases, and 19 bases separated the two germline ends. CDR1 SGDLS and CDR2 YYNGEE come from the germline V gene.

The chain uses TRBV6-8 and TRBJ1-6; D not resolved. With 7 bases removed from V and 10 bases from J, the gap between germline ends came to 11 bases. Germline V CDR1 and CDR2: MNHGY, SAAAGT. The length of the CDR3 is 12 residues. CDR3 in amino acids: CASNNPESPLHF. CDR3 coding DNA: TGTGCCAGCAATAATCCAGAGTCACCCCTCCACTTT.

This sequence joins TRBV30 and TRBJ2-2, with no clear D. Germline CDR1 reads GTSNPN; CDR2 reads SVGIG (reference sequence). Trimming removed 0 bases from V and 4 bases from J, with 24 bases in between. The CDR3 contains 19 residues. The CDR3 bases are TGTGCCTGGAGTGTGTCTCCAGCGTCCCCCCGAGGACGCACCGGGGAGCTGTTTTTT. This gives the protein CAWSVSPASPRGRTGELFF.

V and J are TRBV30 and TRBJ2-2, with D maybe TRBD2 (5 bases). Germline-derived CDR1 and CDR2 are GTSNPN and SVGIG (reference sequence). This CDR3 contains 15 residues. Trimming left V 1 base short and J 5 bases short, with 14 bases between. The CDR3 nucleotides are TGTGCCTGGAGTGGGGCAGAGGGCGGTACCGGGGAGCTGTTTTTT. Translating gives CAWSGAEGGTGELFF.

The V call is TRBV5-1, the J call TRBJ2-3; 7 bases agree with TRBD1. CDR3 size: 15 residues. Germline V gene lookup returns CDR1 SGHRS and CDR2 YFSETQ. V was pared by 2 bases and J by 4 bases, with 7 bases of the junction left unmatched. The CDR3 here is CASSFQGVGADTQYF. In DNA form, the CDR3 reads TGCGCCAGCAGCTTTCAGGGGGTGGGCGCAGATACGCAGTATTTT.

This clone showed up just a few times. The chain joins TRBV4-1 to TRBJ1-1, with no clear D. V was trimmed by 3 bases and J by 2 bases, leaving 7 bases between them. Germline-derived CDR1 and CDR2 are MGHRA and YSYEKL. The CDR3 covers 13 residues. CDR3 in DNA: TGCGCCAGCAGCCAGATCATTAACACTGAAGCTTTCTTT. It specifies CASSQIINTEAFF.

The rearrangement joins TRBV30 to TRBJ1-6; possibly TRBD1 for D (5 bases). The CDR3 runs to 13 residues. CDR1 is GTSNPN, CDR2 SVGIG, per germline (reference sequence). In DNA, the CDR3 is TGTGCTTGGGTGGTCCGGGCGGGGGGACCCCTCCACTTT. Its protein product is CAWVVRAGGPLHF.

This clone came up a few times. The chain combines TRBV6-8 with TRBJ2-5; either TRBD1 or TRBD2 may supply D (5 bases each). The germline gives CDR1 MNHGY, CDR2 SAAAGT. With 4 bases removed from V and 5 bases from J, the gap between germline ends came to 17 bases. This CDR3 has 15 amino acids. The CDR3 spells CASSFRGRAYETQYF. CDR3 in DNA: TGTGCCAGCAGTTTCCGGGGCAGGGCGTACGAGACCCAGTACTTC.

The genes are TRBV11-3 and TRBJ1-3, with 9 bases that match TRBD1. The CDR3 contains 17 residues. Germline CDR1 and CDR2: SGHNT and YENEEA. Trimming cost V 2 bases and J 8 bases; bases outside gene matches: 13. CDR3 nucleotides: TGTGCCAGCAGCTTAAAGGTTAGGGACAGGGTGTTGGACACCATATATTTT. It codes for CASSLKVRDRVLDTIYF. Full variable domain (rest looked up from reference TRBV11-3 and TRBJ1-3): EAGVVQSPRYKIIEKKQPVAFWCNPISGHNTLYWYLQNLGQGPELLIRYENEEAVDDSQLPKDRFSAERLKGVDSTLKIQPAELGDSAVYLCASSLKVRDRVLDTIYFGEGSWLTVV.

This chain joins TRBV11-3 and TRBJ2-7, with D hard to call. This CDR3 is built from 15 residues. The V end lost 0 bases, the J end lost 0 bases, and 9 bases lay between the germline ends. Germline loops: CDR1 SGHNT, CDR2 YENEEA. This CDR3 reads CASSLEALFSYEQYF. Written as DNA, the CDR3 is TGTGCCAGCAGCTTAGAGGCTCTTTTCTCCTACGAGCAGTACTTC. Drawing the rest from reference TRBV11-3 and TRBJ2-7, the complete variable domain is EAGVVQSPRYKIIEKKQPVAFWCNPISGHNTLYWYLQNLGQGPELLIRYENEEAVDDSQLPKDRFSAERLKGVDSTLKIQPAELGDSAVYLCASSLEALFSYEQYFGPGTRLTVT.

This clone has only a few counts. J is TRBJ2-7 and V is TRBV19; 7 nucleotides match TRBD2. After removal of 9 bases from V and 5 bases from J, the junction contained 13 bases not matched to a gene. In germline, CDR1 is LNHDA, CDR2 SQIVND (reference sequence). The CDR3 sequence is 14 residues long. CDR3 DNA sequence: TGTGCCAGCCGACCTTCGGGGGGAGTGGACGAGCAGTACTTC. As protein: CASRPSGGVDEQYF.

This clone was observed a handful of times. The chain joins TRBV11-3 to TRBJ1-1, with D possibly TRBD1 on 5 matching bases. The CDR3 loop spans 15 amino acids. Trimming left V 2 bases short and J 0 bases short, with 10 bases between. CDR1 and CDR2 (germline): SGHNT, YENEEA. The CDR3 reads CASSLYGAMNTEAFF. CDR3 in DNA: TGTGCCAGCAGCTTATATGGGGCCATGAACACTGAAGCTTTCTTT. The variable domain in full, completed from reference TRBV11-3 and TRBJ1-1, reads EAGVVQSPRYKIIEKKQPVAFWCNPISGHNTLYWYLQNLGQGPELLIRYENEEAVDDSQLPKDRFSAERLKGVDSTLKIQPAELGDSAVYLCASSLYGAMNTEAFFGQGTRLTVV.

The rearrangement uses TRBV10-2 and TRBJ2-3; 8 bases fit TRBD2. The ends lost 5 bases at V and 3 bases at J; junction bases unmatched: 10. Per the germline V gene, CDR1 is WSHSY and CDR2 is SAAADI. The CDR3 length is 16 residues. For the CDR3, the DNA is TGCGCCAGCAGTTACTCCCTGGCGGGGGGTACAGATACGCAGTATTTT. It is translated as CASSYSLAGGTDTQYF.

This clone has only a few counts. The V call is TRBV11-3, the J call TRBJ2-7; D is unclear. V gave up 5 bases and J gave up 6 bases, with 20 bases separating them. The CDR3 spans 15 residues. Per germline, CDR1 SGHNT and CDR2 YENEEA. DNA of the CDR3: TGTGCCAGCAGCCTGGCGGCCCCAAAAATAAGCGAGCAGTACTTC. It is translated as CASSLAAPKISEQYF.